The 31 T cell receptor beta chains given below trace back to one sample, sequenced in a study of cytomegalovirus exposure and HLA in healthy donors. The PCR was carried out with 60 Vbeta primers and 13 Jbeta primers. Some clones are missing from TCRdb's copy, which holds only in-frame ones; the method was immunoSEQ multiplex PCR. The sample holds 130,000 to 150,000 clones, roughly 9.4% seen once. What was sequenced was PBMCs. These receptors were taken from a male donor in good health and CMV-seronegative.

There are a few counts of this clone. The chain is built from TRBV4-3 and TRBJ2-5; 7 bases fit TRBD1. The V gene's germline CDR1 is LGHNA and CDR2 YSLEER. After removal of 3 bases from V and 7 bases from J, the junction contained 2 bases not matched to a gene. This CDR3 is 12 amino acids long. CDR3 loop: CASSQAGGTQYF. CDR3 in DNA: TGCGCCAGCAGCCAGGCAGGGGGGACCCAGTACTTC.

The V gene is TRBV5-1, the J gene TRBJ2-3, with no clear D. V gave up 0 bases and J gave up 4 bases, with 12 bases separating them. The length of the CDR3 is 15 residues. Per germline, CDR1 SGHRS and CDR2 YFSETQ. The CDR3 here is CASSLVESPPDTQYF. The CDR3 region has the DNA TGCGCCAGCAGCTTGGTAGAAAGCCCACCAGATACGCAGTATTTT.

This clone occurred a few times. The CDR3 sequence: CASSESGPRGQGEKLFF. The CDR3 nucleotides read TGCGCCAGCAGTGAGTCGGGCCCCAGGGGGCAGGGGGAAAAACTGTTTTTT. This rearrangement joins TRBV10-1 to TRBJ1-4; 8 nucleotides align to TRBD1. The V segment lost 0 bases and the J segment 8 bases; nucleotides outside the gene matches: 11. The CDR3 is 17 residues long. In germline, CDR1 is WNHNN, CDR2 SYGVQD (reference sequence).

V is TRBV13 and J is TRBJ2-7; 8 bases map to TRBD2. The germline V gene encodes CDR1 PRHDT and CDR2 FYEKMQ (reference sequence). CDR3 length: 14 amino acids. V shed 1 base and J 10 bases; nucleotides not matched to a gene: 9. The CDR3, as DNA: TGTGCCAGCAGCTTAGCTGGACTAGCCGACCTACAGTACTTC. This codes for CASSLAGLADLQYF.

This clone was counted a few times. V is TRBV5-6 and J is TRBJ2-3, with 9 bases lining up with TRBD2. V shed 1 base, J shed 0 bases, and the junction held 6 bases outside the gene matches. The germline V gene has CDR1 SGHDT and CDR2 YYEEEE. This CDR3 has 17 amino acids. The CDR3 spells CASSLLVAGASTDTQYF. The CDR3 DNA reads as TGTGCCAGCAGCTTGTTGGTAGCGGGGGCTAGCACAGATACGCAGTATTTT.

The V and J genes are TRBV4-1 and TRBJ2-5; perhaps TRBD2 as D (5 bases). Trimming shortened V by 1 base and J by 2 bases, and 14 bases separated the two germline ends. The CDR3 covers 16 residues. Germline V CDR1 and CDR2: MGHRA, YSYEKL. Here the CDR3 reads CASSQGSRGIQETQYF. Written as DNA, the CDR3 is TGCGCCAGCAGCCAAGGTTCTCGGGGAATTCAAGAGACCCAGTACTTC.

The rearrangement uses TRBV6-1 and TRBJ2-7; no definite D call. Germline CDR1 MNHNS, CDR2 SASEGT. The ends were cut back, 0 bases at V and 1 base at J, with 4 bases in the middle. The CDR3 runs 13 residues. The CDR3 nucleotides are TGTGCCAGCAGTGAAGCTTATTCCTACGAGCAGTACTTC. The encoded protein is CASSEAYSYEQYF.

This clone came up a few times. The CDR3 DNA follows: TGCGCCAGCAAGGCAGGGGTGAACACCGGGGAGCTGTTTTTT. This translates into CASKAGVNTGELFF. The rearrangement uses TRBV10-1 and TRBJ2-2, with D perhaps matching TRBD1 (6 bases). V lost 7 bases and J lost 1, with 10 bases in between. CDR1 is WNHNN, CDR2 SYGVQD, per germline (reference sequence). This CDR3 spans 14 amino acids.

The table lists this clone with a few counts. This chain links TRBV5-6 with TRBJ1-5, with 8 nucleotides matching TRBD1. This CDR3 has 14 residues. V shed 4 bases and J 4 bases; nucleotides not matched to a gene: 4. Germline values: CDR1 SGHDT, CDR2 YYEEEE. The CDR3 spells CASSKDRGNQPQHF. The CDR3 DNA follows: TGTGCCAGCAGCAAAGACAGGGGAAATCAGCCCCAGCATTTT. Supplemented by reference TRBV5-6 and TRBJ1-5, the full variable domain reads DAGVTQSPTHLIKTRGQQVTLRCSPKSGHDTVSWYQQALGQGPQFIFQYYEEEERQRGNFPDRFSGHQFPNYSSELNVNALLLGDSALYLCASSKDRGNQPQHFGDGTRLSIL.

This clone was counted a few times. This chain links TRBV6-5 with TRBJ2-3; 8 bases map to TRBD2. This CDR3 region has 16 residues. Looked up from germline, CDR1 is MNHEY and CDR2 is SVGAGI. J lost 6 bases, V lost 4 bases, and 12 bases had no gene match. This chain's CDR3 is CASSSTSGGPGDTQYF. The CDR3 DNA follows: TGTGCCAGCAGTTCGACGTCGGGGGGGCCGGGGGATACGCAGTATTTT.

The J gene is TRBJ1-1, the V gene TRBV28; TRBD1 might be the D (6 bases). The V and J ends lost 5 bases and 6 bases respectively, with 13 bases between them. Germline CDR1 reads MDHEN; CDR2 reads SYDVKM. This CDR3 is 13 amino acids long. In nucleotides, the CDR3 is TGTGCCAGCAGTCCAGGGGATATACCTGAAGCTTTCTTT. Its protein product is CASSPGDIPEAFF.

A few counts support this clone. DNA for the CDR3: TGTGCCAGCTCTCCGGACTCGAACACTGAAGCTTTCTTT. Its protein is CASSPDSNTEAFF. The chain joins TRBV18 to TRBJ1-1, with unresolved D. This CDR3 region has 13 residues. In germline, CDR1 is KGHSH, CDR2 LQKENI. V lost 6 bases and J 1 base, leaving 9 bases between the germline ends.

The chain couples TRBV7-9 to TRBJ2-4; no clear D. The CDR3 sequence is 13 residues long. CDR1 and CDR2 from the germline V gene are SEHNR and FQNEAQ (reference sequence). V was cut by 2 bases and J by 6 bases, with 8 bases left in between. CDR3 in DNA: TGTGCCAGCAGCTTAATGGCAGTAAACATTCAGTACTTC. It yields the protein CASSLMAVNIQYF.

This clone has a handful of counts. V gene TRBV4-3 combines with J gene TRBJ2-7, with 7 bases aligning to TRBD1. Looked up from germline, CDR1 is LGHNA and CDR2 is YSLEER. The CDR3 totals 15 residues. The V gene end was trimmed by 0 bases and the J gene end by 3 bases; junction bases not matched to a gene: 5. CDR3 DNA sequence: TGCGCCAGCAGCCAAGATCCGACAGGGAACTACGAGCAGTACTTC. The encoded protein is CASSQDPTGNYEQYF.

This clone was seen only a few times. This sequence joins TRBV13 and TRBJ2-3, with 11 nucleotides matching TRBD2. CDR1 and CDR2 (germline): PRHDT, FYEKMQ (reference sequence). This CDR3 spans 18 amino acids. V lost 5 bases and J lost 2; bases outside the gene matches: 12. The CDR3 loop reads CASSTQPGTSGPTDTQYF. The CDR3 DNA reads TGTGCCAGCAGCACACAACCGGGGACTAGCGGACCCACAGATACGCAGTATTTT.

Turning to this clone: Other DNA sequences in this sample translate to the same CDR3. This chain links TRBV7-2 with TRBJ2-5; D is possibly TRBD2 (6 bases). The V gene's germline CDR1 is SGHTA and CDR2 FQGNSA. V was trimmed by 2 bases and J by 5 bases, leaving 15 bases between them. The CDR3 runs to 15 residues. The chain's CDR3 is CASSLQNRLAETQYF. CDR3 bases: TGTGCCAGCAGCTTACAAAATCGCCTAGCGGAGACCCAGTACTTC.

This rearrangement joins TRBV23-1 to TRBJ2-5; TRBD1 agrees at 8 bases. TRBV23-1 is an ORF for which the function is uncertain. The V and J ends lost 0 bases and 5 bases, in that order; junction bases with no gene match: 26. CDR3 length: 22 residues. The CDR3 protein is CASSQSGPGQGRRWVMDETQYF. The CDR3 DNA is TGCGCCAGCAGTCAATCGGGCCCCGGACAGGGAAGGCGTTGGGTGATGGATGAGACCCAGTACTTC.

The sample holds a few counts of this clone. J is TRBJ2-7 and V is TRBV7-2, with a weak D call TRBD2 (5 bases). CDR1 SGHTA and CDR2 FQGNSA come from the germline V gene. The ends were cut back, 2 bases at V and 6 bases at J, with 11 bases in the middle. This CDR3 is built from 13 residues. The CDR3 DNA sequence: TGTGCCAGCAGCTTATTATCGGGGAGCGAGCAGTACTTC. Its translation is CASSLLSGSEQYF.

The J gene is TRBJ2-5, the V gene TRBV28; 7 bases fit TRBD2. The CDR3 sequence is 15 residues long. Trimming took 2 bases from V and 5 from J; bases not matched to a gene: 8. CDR1 is MDHEN, CDR2 SYDVKM, per germline. The CDR3, as DNA: TGTGCCAGCAGTTTAAGGGGAGGGAGGAGGGAGACCCAGTACTTC. Translating gives CASSLRGGRRETQYF.

This chain uses TRBV9 with TRBJ2-2, with TRBD2 matching 10 bases. The V gene's germline CDR1 is SGDLS and CDR2 YYNGEE. V was pared by 0 bases and J by 4 bases, with 6 bases of the junction left unmatched. The CDR3 is made up of 17 amino acids. CDR3 DNA sequence: TGTGCCAGCAGCGTAGGATCAGCGGGGGGGCCCACCGGGGAGCTGTTTTTT. Translation gives CASSVGSAGGPTGELFF. Supplemented by reference TRBV9 and TRBJ2-2, the full variable domain reads DSGVTQTPKHLITATGQRVTLRCSPRSGDLSVYWYQQSLDQGLQFLIQYYNGEERAKGNILERFSAQQFPDLHSELNLSSLELGDSALYFCASSVGSAGGPTGELFFGEGSRLTVL.

The V and J genes are TRBV9 and TRBJ2-2; 7 bases are shared with TRBD2. V shed 4 bases and J 2 bases; nucleotides not matched to a gene: 8. This CDR3 is built from 16 residues. Germline V lookup: CDR1 SGDLS, CDR2 YYNGEE. Here the CDR3 DNA reads TGTGCCAGCAGCTCCCCGGGGGGTTCTAACACCGGGGAGCTGTTTTTT. Translation gives CASSSPGGSNTGELFF.

This clone occurred a few times. This rearrangement joins TRBV7-2 to TRBJ1-1; D may be TRBD1 (5 bases). This CDR3 comprises 13 residues. V dropped 2 bases and J dropped 1 base, with 5 bases sitting between them. CDR1 is SGHTA, CDR2 FQGNSA, per germline. The CDR3 region is CASSLQGNTEAFF. The CDR3 DNA sequence: TGTGCCAGCAGCTTACAGGGGAACACTGAAGCTTTCTTT.

This clone was counted only a few times. This chain links TRBV9 with TRBJ2-7, with 10 positions matching TRBD1. The junction had 3 bases not matched to a gene; V was cut back by 0 bases and J by 3 bases. The length of the CDR3 is 15 residues. Germline lookup yields CDR1 SGDLS and CDR2 YYNGEE. The CDR3 region has the DNA TGTGCCAGCAGCGTAGGGACAGGGGGTAACTACGAGCAGTACTTC. Translated, it gives CASSVGTGGNYEQYF.

The chain couples TRBV5-4 to TRBJ1-3; D is uncertain. Trimming stripped 4 bases from V and 2 bases from J, with 7 bases between. Germline V gene sequence: CDR1 SGHNT, CDR2 YYREEE (reference sequence). This CDR3 has 13 amino acids. CDR3 bases: TGTGCCAGCAGCCCCCTCCCTGGAAACACCATATATTTT. Translated, it gives CASSPLPGNTIYF. The whole variable domain, filled in from reference TRBV5-4 and TRBJ1-3, reads ETGVTQSPTHLIKTRGQQVTLRCSSQSGHNTVSWYQQALGQGPQFIFQYYREEENGRGNFPPRFSGLQFPNYSSELNVNALELDDSALYLCASSPLPGNTIYFGEGSWLTVV.

J is TRBJ1-5 and V is TRBV4-2, with D unclear. Trimming left V 6 bases short and J 0 bases short, with 12 bases between. Germline CDR1 reads LGHNA; CDR2 reads YNFKEQ. The CDR3 spans 15 residues. CDR3 sequence reads: CASSFSGSSNQPQHF. CDR3 DNA: TGTGCCAGCAGTTTTTCGGGGTCTAGCAATCAGCCCCAGCATTTT.

In this sample, this clone turned up a few times. This chain connects TRBV7-9 to TRBJ2-5; possibly TRBD2 for D (7 bases). The V gene lost 3 bases and the J gene lost 4 bases, with 27 bases spanning the gap. The CDR3 consists of 19 residues. The germline CDR1 and CDR2 sequences are SEHNR and FQNEAQ (reference sequence). CDR3 region: CASSFPSVGGAGTIETQYF. The CDR3, as DNA: TGTGCCAGCAGCTTTCCCTCCGTGGGGGGGGCAGGGACGATAGAGACCCAGTACTTC.

This clone came up a few times. The rearrangement joins TRBV19 to TRBJ1-2; D is undetermined. Trimming pared 7 bases from V and 3 bases from J, leaving 9 bases between. The CDR3 is 12 residues long. CDR1 is LNHDA and CDR2 is SQIVND in the germline V gene (reference sequence). The chain's CDR3 is CASTTRDYGYTF. The CDR3 region has the DNA TGTGCCAGTACCACTAGGGACTATGGCTACACCTTC.

The rearrangement uses TRBV5-4 and TRBJ1-1; D gene ambiguous. The CDR3 spans 16 residues. Trimming removed 4 bases at V and 8 bases at J, with 24 bases between. Germline V CDR1 and CDR2: SGHNT, YYREEE (reference sequence). CDR3: CASSRSGFFNAQEAFF. The CDR3, as DNA: TGTGCCAGCAGCCGGTCGGGATTTTTTAATGCCCAGGAAGCTTTCTTT. The variable domain in full, completed from reference TRBV5-4 and TRBJ1-1, reads ETGVTQSPTHLIKTRGQQVTLRCSSQSGHNTVSWYQQALGQGPQFIFQYYREEENGRGNFPPRFSGLQFPNYSSELNVNALELDDSALYLCASSRSGFFNAQEAFFGQGTRLTVV.

The J gene is TRBJ1-2, the V gene TRBV18; 9 nucleotides align to TRBD1. The CDR3 has 18 residues. In germline, CDR1 is KGHSH, CDR2 LQKENI. Unmatched junction bases numbered 13, after V lost 3 bases and J lost 2 bases. The CDR3 DNA reads TGTGCCAGCTCACCCAAACAATTACAGGGGGCCTTCAACTATGGCTACACCTTC. It translates to CASSPKQLQGAFNYGYTF. Supplemented by reference TRBV18 and TRBJ1-2, the full variable domain reads NAGVMQNPRHLVRRRGQEARLRCSPMKGHSHVYWYRQLPEEGLKFMVYLQKENIIDESGMPKERFSAEFPKEGPSILRIQQVVRGDSAAYFCASSPKQLQGAFNYGYTFGSGTRLTVV.

This clone was observed a few times. Other DNA sequences from this sample encode an identical CDR3 as well. This chain joins TRBV27 and TRBJ1-2; 8 bases map to TRBD1. This CDR3 comprises 13 residues. With 6 bases clipped from V and 4 bases from J, the junction kept 4 bases outside the gene matches. Germline V CDR1 and CDR2: MNHEY, SMNVEV (reference sequence). The CDR3: CASSSDRGYGYTF. The CDR3 DNA is TGTGCCAGCAGCTCTGACAGGGGCTATGGCTACACCTTC.

The gene calls are TRBV7-3 and TRBJ2-7, with TRBD1 matching 8 bases. The CDR3 has 12 residues. The germline V gene encodes CDR1 SGHTA and CDR2 FQGTGA. V trimming: 4 bases; J trimming: 7 bases; junction bases outside the gene matches: 3. CDR3: CASSSGQGEQYF. The DNA for the CDR3 is TGTGCCAGCAGCTCTGGACAGGGAGAGCAGTACTTC.